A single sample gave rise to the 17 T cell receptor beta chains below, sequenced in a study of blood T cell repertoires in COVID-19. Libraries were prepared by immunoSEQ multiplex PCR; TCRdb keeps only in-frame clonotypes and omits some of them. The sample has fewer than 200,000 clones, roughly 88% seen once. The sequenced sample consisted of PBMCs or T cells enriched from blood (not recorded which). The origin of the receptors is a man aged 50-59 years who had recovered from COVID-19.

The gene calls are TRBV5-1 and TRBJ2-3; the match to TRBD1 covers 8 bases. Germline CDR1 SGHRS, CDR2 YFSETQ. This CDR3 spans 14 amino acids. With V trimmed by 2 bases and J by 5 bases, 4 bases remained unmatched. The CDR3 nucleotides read TGCGCCAGCAGCTTTGCAGGGGGCGAAGATACGCAGTATTTT. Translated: CASSFAGGEDTQYF.

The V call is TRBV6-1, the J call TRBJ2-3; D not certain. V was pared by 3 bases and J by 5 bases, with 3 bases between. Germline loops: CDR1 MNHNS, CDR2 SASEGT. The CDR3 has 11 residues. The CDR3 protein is CASSDLDTQYF. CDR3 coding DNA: TGTGCCAGCAGTGACCTAGATACGCAGTATTTT.

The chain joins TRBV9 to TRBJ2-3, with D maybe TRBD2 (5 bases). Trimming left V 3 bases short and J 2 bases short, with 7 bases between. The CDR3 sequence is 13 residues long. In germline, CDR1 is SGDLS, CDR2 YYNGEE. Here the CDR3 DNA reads TGTGCCAGCAGCGACGGGAACACAGATACGCAGTATTTT. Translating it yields CASSDGNTDTQYF.

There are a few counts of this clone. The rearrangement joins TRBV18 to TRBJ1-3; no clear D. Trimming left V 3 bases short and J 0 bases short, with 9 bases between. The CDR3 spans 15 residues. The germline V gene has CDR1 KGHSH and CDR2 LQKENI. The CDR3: CASSPFTDSGNTIYF. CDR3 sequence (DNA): TGTGCCAGCTCACCTTTTACAGACTCTGGAAACACCATATATTTT.

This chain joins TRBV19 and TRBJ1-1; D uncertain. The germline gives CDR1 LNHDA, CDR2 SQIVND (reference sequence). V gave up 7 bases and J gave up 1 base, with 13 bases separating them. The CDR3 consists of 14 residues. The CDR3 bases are TGTGCCAGTACCACCTGGAACAGGAACACTGAAGCTTTCTTT. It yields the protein CASTTWNRNTEAFF. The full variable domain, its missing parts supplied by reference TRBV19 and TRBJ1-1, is DGGITQSPKYLFRKEGQNVTLSCEQNLNHDAMYWYRQDPGQGLRLIYYSQIVNDFQKGDIAEGYSVSREKKESFPLTVTSAQKNPTAFYLCASTTWNRNTEAFFGQGTRLTVV.

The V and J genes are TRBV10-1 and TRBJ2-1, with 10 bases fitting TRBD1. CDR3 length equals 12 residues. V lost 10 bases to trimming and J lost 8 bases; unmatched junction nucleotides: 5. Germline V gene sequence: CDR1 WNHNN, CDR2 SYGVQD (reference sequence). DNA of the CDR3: TGCGCCACGGGACAGGGGCGGGATGAGCAGTTCTTC. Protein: CATGQGRDEQFF.

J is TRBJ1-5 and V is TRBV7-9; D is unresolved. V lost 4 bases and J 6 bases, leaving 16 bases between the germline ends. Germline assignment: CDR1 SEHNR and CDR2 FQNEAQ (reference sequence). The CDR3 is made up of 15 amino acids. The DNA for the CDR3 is TGTGCCAGCAGCTACGACGGAGGAGCGGGTCAGCCCCAGCATTTT. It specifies CASSYDGGAGQPQHF.

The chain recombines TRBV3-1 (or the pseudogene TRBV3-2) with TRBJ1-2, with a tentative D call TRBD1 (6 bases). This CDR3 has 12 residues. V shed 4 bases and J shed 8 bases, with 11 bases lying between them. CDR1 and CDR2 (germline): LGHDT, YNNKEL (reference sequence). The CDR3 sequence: CASSRDRRGYTF. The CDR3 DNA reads TGTGCCAGCAGCCGTGACAGGCGGGGCTACACCTTC.

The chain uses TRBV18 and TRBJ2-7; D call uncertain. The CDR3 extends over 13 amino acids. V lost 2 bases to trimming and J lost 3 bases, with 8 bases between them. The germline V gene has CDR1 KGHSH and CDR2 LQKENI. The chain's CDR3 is CASSPGQDYEQYF. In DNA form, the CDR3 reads TGTGCCAGCTCACCAGGGCAAGACTACGAGCAGTACTTC.

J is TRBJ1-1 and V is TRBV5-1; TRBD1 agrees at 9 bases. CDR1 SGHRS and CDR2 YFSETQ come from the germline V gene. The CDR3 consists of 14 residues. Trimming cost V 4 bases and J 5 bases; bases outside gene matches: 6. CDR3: CASSVPGQGTEAFF. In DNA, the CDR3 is TGCGCCAGCAGCGTACCGGGACAGGGAACTGAAGCTTTCTTT.

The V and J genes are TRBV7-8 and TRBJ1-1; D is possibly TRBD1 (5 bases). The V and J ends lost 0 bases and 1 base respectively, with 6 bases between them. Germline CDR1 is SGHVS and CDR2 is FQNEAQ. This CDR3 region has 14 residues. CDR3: CASSLAQGNTEAFF. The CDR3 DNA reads TGTGCCAGCAGCTTAGCGCAGGGGAACACTGAAGCTTTCTTT.

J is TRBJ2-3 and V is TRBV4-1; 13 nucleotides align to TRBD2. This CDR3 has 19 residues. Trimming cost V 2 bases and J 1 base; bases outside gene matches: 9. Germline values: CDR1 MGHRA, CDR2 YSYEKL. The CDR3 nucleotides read TGCGCCAGCAGCCAACGGACTAGCGGGGGCGGAGCGGGCACAGATACGCAGTATTTT. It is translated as CASSQRTSGGGAGTDTQYF.

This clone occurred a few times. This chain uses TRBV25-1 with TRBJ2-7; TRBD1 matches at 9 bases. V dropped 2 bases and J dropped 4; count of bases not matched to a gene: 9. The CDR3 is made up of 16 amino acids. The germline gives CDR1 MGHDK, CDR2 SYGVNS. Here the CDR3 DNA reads TGTGCCAGCAGTGAACTTCCCGGGACAGGGTTGTACGAGCAGTACTTC. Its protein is CASSELPGTGLYEQYF.

The CDR3 loop is CASSYVEQNSPLHF. CDR3 coding DNA: TGTGCCAGCAGTTACGTAGAACAGAATTCACCCCTCCACTTT. This chain joins TRBV6-2 or TRBV6-3 and TRBJ1-6; no clear D. The CDR3 contains 14 residues. CDR1 is MNHEY, CDR2 SVGEGT, per germline. V lost 2 bases and J 7 bases, leaving 9 bases between the germline ends.

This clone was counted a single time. CDR3 sequence (DNA): TGTGCCAGCCGTACCGGGACAGGGTCGCCCGAGCAGTACTTC. This sequence encodes CASRTGTGSPEQYF. The chain has TRBV6-5 and TRBJ2-7; 9 bases are shared with TRBD1. V trimming: 8 bases; J trimming: 6 bases; junction bases outside the gene matches: 11. Germline V gene sequence: CDR1 MNHEY, CDR2 SVGAGI. CDR3 length equals 14 residues.

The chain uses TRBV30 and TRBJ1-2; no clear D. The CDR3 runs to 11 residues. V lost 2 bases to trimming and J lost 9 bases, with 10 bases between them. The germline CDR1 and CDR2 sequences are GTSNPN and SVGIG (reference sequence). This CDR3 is CAWSQHNRYTF. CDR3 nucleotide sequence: TGTGCCTGGAGTCAACACAACCGCTACACCTTC.

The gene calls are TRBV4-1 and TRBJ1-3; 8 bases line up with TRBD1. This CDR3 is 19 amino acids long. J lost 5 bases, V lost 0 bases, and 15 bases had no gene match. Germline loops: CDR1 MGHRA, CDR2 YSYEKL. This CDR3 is CASSQEKDRASLSRNTIYF. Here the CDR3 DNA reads TGCGCCAGCAGCCAAGAGAAGGACAGGGCCTCACTCAGTAGAAACACCATATATTTT.